This TCR beta chain was profiled in a study of blood T cell repertoires in COVID-19. V shed 7 bases and J 0 bases; nucleotides not matched to a gene: 23. CDR3 length equals 21 residues. Germline V gives CDR1 KGHDR, CDR2 SFDVKD. The repertoire was sequenced with immunoSEQ multiplex PCR; TCRdb's copy has only in-frame clones and lacks some. The sample records about 300,000 clones, approximately 88% being singletons. This clonotype was obtained from a woman in her twenties or thirties who had recovered from COVID-19. V is TRBV24-1 and J is TRBJ2-1, with 7 bases identical to TRBD1. The material sequenced was peripheral blood. The CDR3, as DNA: TGTGCCACCAGCGCTAATTTCCCCGGGACAGCCTTACCGAGCTCCTACAATGAGCAGTTCTTC. Amino acids: CATSANFPGTALPSSYNEQFF.